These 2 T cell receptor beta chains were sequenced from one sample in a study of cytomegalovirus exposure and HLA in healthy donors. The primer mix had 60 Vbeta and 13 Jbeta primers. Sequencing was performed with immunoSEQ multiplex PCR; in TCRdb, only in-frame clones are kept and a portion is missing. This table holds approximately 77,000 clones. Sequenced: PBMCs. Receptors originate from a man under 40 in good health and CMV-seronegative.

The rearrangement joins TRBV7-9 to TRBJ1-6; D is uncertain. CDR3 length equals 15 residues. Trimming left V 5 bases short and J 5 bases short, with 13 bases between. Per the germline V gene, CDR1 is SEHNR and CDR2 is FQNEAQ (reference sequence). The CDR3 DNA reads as TGTGCCAGCAGCCCTTCCCCCAGTAATAATTCACCCCTCCACTTT. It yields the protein CASSPSPSNNSPLHF.

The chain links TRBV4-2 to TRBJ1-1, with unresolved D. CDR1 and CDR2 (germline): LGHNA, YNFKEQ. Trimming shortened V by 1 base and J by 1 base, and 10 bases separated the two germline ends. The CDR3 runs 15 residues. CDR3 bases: TGTGCCAGCAGCCAAGTAACCGGAGGGAACACTGAAGCTTTCTTT. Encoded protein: CASSQVTGGNTEAFF.